The subject of this entry is one TCR beta chain. The CDR3 totals 14 residues. Per the germline V gene, CDR1 is SGDLS and CDR2 is YYNGEE. With 0 bases removed from V and 9 bases from J, the gap between germline ends came to 10 bases. The entry originates in a study of blood T cell repertoires in COVID-19. Study-wide context: Samples came from the United States, Italy and Spain, spanning acute and convalescent COVID-19. Sources were T cells, B-cell-depleted T cells, or PBMCs; the material itself was cDNA or gDNA.

Original processing notes: Estimates of nucleated cell counts were drawn from the amplification of reference gene primers. Using immunoSEQ multiplex PCR, the repertoire was profiled, and TCRdb retains in-frame clones only, with some absent. The V and J calls and clone size come from that table; D and trimming were worked out from the DNA. The table records around 58,000 clones, 75% to 90% of them present only once. The sample comprised peripheral blood. The TCR sequence derives from a human donor in a cohort sampled during active COVID-19. The V gene is TRBV9, the J gene TRBJ1-6; D unclear. CDR3 bases: TGTGCCAGCAGCGTAGGTGGGGAGACTTCACCCCTCCACTTT. It is translated as CASSVGGETSPLHF.